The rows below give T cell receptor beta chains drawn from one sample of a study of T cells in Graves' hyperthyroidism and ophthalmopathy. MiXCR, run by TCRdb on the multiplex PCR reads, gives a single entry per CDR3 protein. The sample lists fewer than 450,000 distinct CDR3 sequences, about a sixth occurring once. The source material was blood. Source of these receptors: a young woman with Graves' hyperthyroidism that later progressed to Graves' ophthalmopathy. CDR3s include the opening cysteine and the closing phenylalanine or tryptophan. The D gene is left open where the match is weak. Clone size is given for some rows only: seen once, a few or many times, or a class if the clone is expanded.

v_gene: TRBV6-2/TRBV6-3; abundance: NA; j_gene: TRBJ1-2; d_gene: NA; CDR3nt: TGTGCCAGCAGTTACCTTCGGACGGCGGTCGGGGTGGGCTACACCTTC; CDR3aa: CASSYLRTAVGVGYTF
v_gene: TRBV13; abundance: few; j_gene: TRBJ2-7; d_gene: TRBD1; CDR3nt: TGTGCCAGCAGCTCCGGTATAAGGCTGAGGGGGCACTACGAGCAGTACTTC; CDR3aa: CASSSGIRLRGHYEQYF
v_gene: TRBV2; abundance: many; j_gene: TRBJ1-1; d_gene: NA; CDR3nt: TGTGCCAGCAGCCACAGGGCTTTCGCTGAAGCTTTCTTT; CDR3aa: CASSHRAFAEAFF
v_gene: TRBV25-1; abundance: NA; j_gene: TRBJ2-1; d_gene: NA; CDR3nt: TGTGCCAGCAGTGAATCATCGTGGGGTGAGCAGTTCTTC; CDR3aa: CASSESSWGEQFF
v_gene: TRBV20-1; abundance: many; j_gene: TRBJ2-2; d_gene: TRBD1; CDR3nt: TGCAGTGCTAGACCGGCACAGGGGGCCGGGGAGCTGTTTTTT; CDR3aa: CSARPAQGAGELFF
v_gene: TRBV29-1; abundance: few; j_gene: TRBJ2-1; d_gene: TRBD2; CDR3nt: TGCAGCGTTGGAAGGACTAGCGGCTCCTACAATGAGCAGTTCTTC; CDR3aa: CSVGRTSGSYNEQFF
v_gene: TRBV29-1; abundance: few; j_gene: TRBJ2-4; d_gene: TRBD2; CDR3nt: TGCAGCTCCGTGAGGCGGGGGATAGCCAAAAACATTCAGTACTTC; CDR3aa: CSSVRRGIAKNIQYF
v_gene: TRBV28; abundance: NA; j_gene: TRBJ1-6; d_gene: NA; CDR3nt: TGTGCCAGCAGTTTACAGGGGCGCGAGGATTCACCCCTCCACTTT; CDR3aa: CASSLQGREDSPLHF
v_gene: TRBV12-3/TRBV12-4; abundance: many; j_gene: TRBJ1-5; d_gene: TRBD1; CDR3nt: TGTGCCAGCAGTTTTCAGGGGGGTTTGAGCAATCAGCCCCAGCATTTT; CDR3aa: CASSFQGGLSNQPQHF
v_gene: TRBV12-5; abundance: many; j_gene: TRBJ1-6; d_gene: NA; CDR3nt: TGTGCTAGTGGTTTGGTACCCAGGGACGCTCGCAATTCACCCCTCCACTTT; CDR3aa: CASGLVPRDARNSPLHF
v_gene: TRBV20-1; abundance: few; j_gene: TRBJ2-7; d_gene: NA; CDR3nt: TGCAGTGCTAGAGATACGGGGACCGCTTCCTACGAGCAGTACTTC; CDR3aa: CSARDTGTASYEQYF
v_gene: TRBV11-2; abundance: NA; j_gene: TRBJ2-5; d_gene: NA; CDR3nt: TGTGCCAGCAGCTTAGATGAGGGTAAAGAGACCCAGTACTTC; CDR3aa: CASSLDEGKETQYF
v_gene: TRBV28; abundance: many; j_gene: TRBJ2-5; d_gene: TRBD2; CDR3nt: TGTGCATCAACGGGGCTCGGACTAGAAAAACAGACCCAGTACTTC; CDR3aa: CASTGLGLEKQTQYF
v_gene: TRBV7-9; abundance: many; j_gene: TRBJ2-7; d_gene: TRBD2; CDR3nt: TGTGCCAGCAGCCCACCCTTGGCGGGAGAAGGGAGGGAGCAGTACTTC; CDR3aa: CASSPPLAGEGREQYF
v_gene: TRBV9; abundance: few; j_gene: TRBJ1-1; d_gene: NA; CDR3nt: TGTGCCAGCAGCGATCAGGGCACTGAAGCTTTCTTT; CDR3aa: CASSDQGTEAFF
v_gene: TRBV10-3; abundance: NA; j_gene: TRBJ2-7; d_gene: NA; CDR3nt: TGTGCCATCTCTTGGGGGGGTGAGGGGGACAAGCAGTACTTC; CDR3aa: CAISWGGEGDKQYF
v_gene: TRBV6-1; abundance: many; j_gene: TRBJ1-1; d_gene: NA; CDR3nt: TGTGCCAGCAGTGAAAGTGGGGCAGGGTCGGCTTTCTTT; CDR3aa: CASSESGAGSAFF
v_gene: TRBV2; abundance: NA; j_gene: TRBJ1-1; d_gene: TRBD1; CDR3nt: TGTGCCAGCAGTCGGACAGGGGGCTTCACTGAAGCTTTCTTT; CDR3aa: CASSRTGGFTEAFF
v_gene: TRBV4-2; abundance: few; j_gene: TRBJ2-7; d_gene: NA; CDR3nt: TGTGCCAGCAGCCAAGCTTTAGCTGGGAGCGAGCAGTACTTC; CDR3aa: CASSQALAGSEQYF
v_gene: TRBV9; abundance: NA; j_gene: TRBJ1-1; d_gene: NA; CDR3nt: TGTGCCAGCAGCGTAGACTGGTCCCTAGCAGCAGAAGCTTTCTTT; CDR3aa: CASSVDWSLAAEAFF
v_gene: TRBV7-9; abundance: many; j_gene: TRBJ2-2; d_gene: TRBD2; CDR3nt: TGTGCCAGCAGCCGTATGAAGGGACTAGCGGGACCGTCGAACACCGGGGAGCTGTTTTTT; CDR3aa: CASSRMKGLAGPSNTGELFF
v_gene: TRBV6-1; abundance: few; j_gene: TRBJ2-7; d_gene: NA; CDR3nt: TGTGCCAGCAGTGAATCTTTCGGGGCACCTTACGAGCAGTACTTC; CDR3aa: CASSESFGAPYEQYF
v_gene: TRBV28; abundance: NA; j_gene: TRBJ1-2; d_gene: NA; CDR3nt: TGTGCCAGCAGTTCGTCGGGACAAGGGGACTATGGCTACACCTTC; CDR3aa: CASSSSGQGDYGYTF
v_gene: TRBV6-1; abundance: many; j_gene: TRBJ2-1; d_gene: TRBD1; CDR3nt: TGTGCCAGCAACCCGGACAGGGCATACAATGAGCAGTTCTTC; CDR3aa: CASNPDRAYNEQFF
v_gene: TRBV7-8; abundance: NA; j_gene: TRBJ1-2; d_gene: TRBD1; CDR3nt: TGTGCCAGCAGCTGGACAGGGGGACTATCGGGCTATGGCTACACCTTC; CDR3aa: CASSWTGGLSGYGYTF